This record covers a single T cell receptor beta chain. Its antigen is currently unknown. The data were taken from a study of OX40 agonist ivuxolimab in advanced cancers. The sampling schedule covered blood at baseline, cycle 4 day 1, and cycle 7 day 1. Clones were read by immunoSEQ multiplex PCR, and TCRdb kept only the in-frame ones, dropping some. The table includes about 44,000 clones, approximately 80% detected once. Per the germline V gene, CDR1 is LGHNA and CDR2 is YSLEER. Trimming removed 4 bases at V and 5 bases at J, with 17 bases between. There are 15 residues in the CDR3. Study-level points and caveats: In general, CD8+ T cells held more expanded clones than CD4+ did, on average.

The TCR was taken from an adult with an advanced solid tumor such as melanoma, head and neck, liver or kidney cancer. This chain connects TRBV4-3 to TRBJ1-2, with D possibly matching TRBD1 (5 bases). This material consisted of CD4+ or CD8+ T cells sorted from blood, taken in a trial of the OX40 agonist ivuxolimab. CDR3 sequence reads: CASSPRPRDGYGYTF. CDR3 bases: TGCGCCAGCAGCCCCCGCCCCAGGGATGGATATGGCTACACCTTC.